This is a list of T cell receptor beta chains from one sample in a study of identical twins. TCRdb used MiXCR to reprocess the 5' RACE reads, holding one entry per CDR3 protein. The sample has roughly 470,000 distinct CDR3 sequences; more than 13% are singletons. This same sample was also part of a study on yellow fever vaccine responses in identical twins.

The specimen sequenced was CD4+ T cells sorted from blood. All receptors come from a woman between 18 and 30 years old in good health. The CDR3 runs from the conserved cysteine through the conserved F or W. The D gene is left open where the match is weak. A row's size may be missing; if present it is once, few, many or a size class.

clone_size: many
d_call: TRBD1
j_call: TRBJ1-6
v_call: TRBV4-1
cdr3_aa: CASSQGPPTGGLDSPLHF
cdr3_nt: TGCGCCAGCAGCCAAGGCCCCCCGACAGGGGGTCTAGATTCACCCCTCCACTTT

clone_size: many
d_call: -
j_call: TRBJ2-7
v_call: TRBV4-1
cdr3_aa: CASSHWGRNYEQYF
cdr3_nt: TGCGCCAGCAGCCACTGGGGTAGGAACTACGAGCAGTACTTC

clone_size: few
d_call: -
j_call: TRBJ2-5
v_call: TRBV29-1
cdr3_aa: CSVSRDSKGETQYF
cdr3_nt: TGCAGCGTTTCCCGGGACTCGAAGGGGGAGACCCAGTACTTC

clone_size: few
d_call: TRBD2
j_call: TRBJ2-3
v_call: TRBV14
cdr3_aa: CASSQAPKASGSADTQYF
cdr3_nt: TGTGCCAGCAGCCAAGCCCCGAAGGCTAGCGGGAGTGCAGATACGCAGTATTTT

clone_size: few
d_call: -
j_call: TRBJ1-2
v_call: TRBV6-1
cdr3_aa: CASRKTANYGYTF
cdr3_nt: TGTGCCAGCAGGAAGACGGCTAACTATGGCTACACCTTC

clone_size: -
d_call: -
j_call: TRBJ2-3
v_call: TRBV7-9
cdr3_aa: CASRSGLSTDTQYF
cdr3_nt: TGTGCCAGCAGGTCAGGGCTGAGCACAGATACGCAGTATTTT

clone_size: few
d_call: TRBD1
j_call: TRBJ1-1
v_call: TRBV11-2
cdr3_aa: CASSLGQGARGTEAFF
cdr3_nt: TGTGCCAGCAGCTTAGGACAGGGGGCACGGGGCACTGAAGCTTTCTTT

clone_size: -
d_call: TRBD2
j_call: TRBJ2-2
v_call: TRBV3-1
cdr3_aa: CASSQVGLALSGELFF
cdr3_nt: TGTGCCAGCAGCCAAGTGGGACTAGCGTTAAGCGGGGAGCTGTTTTTT

clone_size: few
d_call: -
j_call: TRBJ1-1
v_call: TRBV3-1
cdr3_aa: CASSQGARGAFF
cdr3_nt: TGTGCCAGCAGCCAAGGTGCCAGGGGCGCTTTCTTT

clone_size: few
d_call: -
j_call: TRBJ1-5
v_call: TRBV20-1
cdr3_aa: CSASTGKSSNQPQHF
cdr3_nt: TGCAGTGCTAGCACGGGGAAGTCCAGCAATCAGCCCCAGCATTTT

clone_size: -
d_call: -
j_call: TRBJ2-7
v_call: TRBV6-5
cdr3_aa: CASSDSQGKGAYEQYF
cdr3_nt: TGTGCCAGCAGTGACTCGCAGGGGAAGGGCGCCTACGAGCAGTACTTC

clone_size: few
d_call: -
j_call: TRBJ2-2
v_call: TRBV9
cdr3_aa: CASSTDATGELFF
cdr3_nt: TGTGCCAGCAGCACCGACGCAACCGGGGAGCTGTTTTTT

clone_size: -
d_call: -
j_call: TRBJ2-7
v_call: TRBV10-3
cdr3_aa: CAISPASLEQYF
cdr3_nt: TGTGCCATCTCTCCCGCCTCTCTCGAGCAGTACTTC

clone_size: -
d_call: -
j_call: TRBJ2-2
v_call: TRBV12-3/TRBV12-4
cdr3_aa: CASSRPGGTGELFF
cdr3_nt: TGTGCCAGCAGCCGACCCGGAGGCACCGGGGAGCTGTTTTTT

clone_size: -
d_call: TRBD1
j_call: TRBJ1-5
v_call: TRBV7-8
cdr3_aa: CASSSPTGDSNQPQHF
cdr3_nt: TGTGCCAGCAGCAGCCCGACAGGGGATAGCAATCAGCCCCAGCATTTT

clone_size: many
d_call: -
j_call: TRBJ1-1
v_call: TRBV3-1
cdr3_aa: CASSQDPRNTEAFF
cdr3_nt: TGTGCCAGCAGCCAAGACCCAAGGAACACTGAAGCTTTCTTT

clone_size: -
d_call: TRBD1
j_call: TRBJ2-5
v_call: TRBV10-3
cdr3_aa: CAISDRDRGQETQYF
cdr3_nt: TGTGCCATCAGTGACCGGGACAGGGGGCAAGAGACCCAGTACTTC

clone_size: many
d_call: TRBD1
j_call: TRBJ1-5
v_call: TRBV12-3/TRBV12-4
cdr3_aa: CASSPEQGASQPQHF
cdr3_nt: TGTGCCAGCAGTCCCGAACAGGGGGCTTCTCAGCCCCAGCATTTT

clone_size: few
d_call: -
j_call: TRBJ2-2
v_call: TRBV19
cdr3_aa: CASSADANTGELFF
cdr3_nt: TGTGCCAGTAGTGCGGACGCGAACACCGGGGAGCTGTTTTTT

clone_size: few
d_call: TRBD1
j_call: TRBJ2-6
v_call: TRBV28
cdr3_aa: CASRLNRGVLTF
cdr3_nt: TGTGCCAGCAGGCTTAACAGGGGCGTCCTGACTTTC

clone_size: few
d_call: -
j_call: TRBJ2-3
v_call: TRBV10-3
cdr3_aa: CAISEPSVSTDTQYF
cdr3_nt: TGTGCCATCAGTGAGCCTAGCGTGAGCACAGATACGCAGTATTTT

clone_size: many
d_call: -
j_call: TRBJ1-2
v_call: TRBV12-3/TRBV12-4
cdr3_aa: CASSLRGYYGYTF
cdr3_nt: TGTGCCAGCAGTTTACGAGGGTACTATGGCTACACCTTC

clone_size: few
d_call: TRBD2
j_call: TRBJ2-1
v_call: TRBV6-5
cdr3_aa: CASSSTSGRPLSSYNEQFF
cdr3_nt: TGTGCCAGCAGTTCGACTAGCGGGAGGCCCTTGAGCTCCTACAATGAGCAGTTCTTC

clone_size: many
d_call: -
j_call: TRBJ2-3
v_call: TRBV29-1
cdr3_aa: CSVTAGREGGTDTQYF
cdr3_nt: TGCAGCGTAACCGCTGGTAGGGAAGGAGGCACAGATACGCAGTATTTT

clone_size: -
d_call: TRBD2
j_call: TRBJ2-5
v_call: TRBV24-1
cdr3_aa: CATSDSQRGAHRQETQYF
cdr3_nt: TGTGCCACCAGTGATTCCCAGCGGGGGGCCCACCGCCAAGAGACCCAGTACTTC

clone_size: -
d_call: -
j_call: TRBJ2-7
v_call: TRBV6-5
cdr3_aa: CASSYMDRGAGEQYF
cdr3_nt: TGTGCCAGCAGTTACATGGATCGGGGGGCCGGCGAGCAGTACTTC

clone_size: -
d_call: -
j_call: TRBJ2-2
v_call: TRBV20-1
cdr3_aa: CSARHLPNTGELFF
cdr3_nt: TGCAGTGCTAGACACCTTCCGAACACCGGGGAGCTGTTTTTT

clone_size: -
d_call: -
j_call: TRBJ1-1
v_call: TRBV5-1
cdr3_aa: CASRPGSDTEAFF
cdr3_nt: TGCGCCAGCAGGCCGGGGTCTGACACTGAAGCTTTCTTT

clone_size: -
d_call: -
j_call: TRBJ1-4
v_call: TRBV5-1
cdr3_aa: CASSWVPRQHLKTTNEKLFF
cdr3_nt: TGCGCCAGCAGCTGGGTGCCGCGGCAGCACCTAAAAACAACTAATGAAAAACTGTTTTTT

clone_size: few
d_call: -
j_call: TRBJ2-7
v_call: TRBV5-1
cdr3_aa: CASSPPPGLDYEQYF
cdr3_nt: TGCGCCAGCAGCCCGCCCCCGGGACTCGACTACGAGCAGTACTTC

clone_size: few
d_call: TRBD2
j_call: TRBJ2-1
v_call: TRBV4-3
cdr3_aa: CASSQYKPGLAGNSYNEQFF
cdr3_nt: TGCGCCAGCAGCCAATACAAGCCGGGACTAGCGGGAAACTCCTACAATGAGCAGTTCTTC

clone_size: few
d_call: -
j_call: TRBJ2-3
v_call: TRBV4-2
cdr3_aa: CASSQEAGDTQYF
cdr3_nt: TGTGCCAGCAGCCAAGAAGCTGGGGATACGCAGTATTTT

clone_size: few
d_call: TRBD1
j_call: TRBJ2-4
v_call: TRBV3-1
cdr3_aa: CASSPGGVNIQYF
cdr3_nt: TGTGCCAGCAGTCCAGGGGGTGTAAACATTCAGTACTTC

clone_size: many
d_call: -
j_call: TRBJ2-3
v_call: TRBV11-2
cdr3_aa: CASSLGADTQYF
cdr3_nt: TGTGCCAGCAGCTTAGGTGCAGATACGCAGTATTTT

clone_size: -
d_call: -
j_call: TRBJ2-6
v_call: TRBV6-1
cdr3_aa: CASRSRSEGANVLTF
cdr3_nt: TGTGCCAGCAGGTCCAGGTCGGAAGGGGCCAACGTCCTGACTTTC

clone_size: -
d_call: -
j_call: TRBJ2-7
v_call: TRBV15
cdr3_aa: CATSRDPTGEQYF
cdr3_nt: TGTGCCACCAGCAGGGACCCAACGGGAGAGCAGTACTTC

clone_size: few
d_call: TRBD1
j_call: TRBJ2-2
v_call: TRBV20-1
cdr3_aa: CSARSDRATGELFF
cdr3_nt: TGCAGTGCTAGATCGGACAGGGCGACCGGGGAGCTGTTTTTT

clone_size: -
d_call: -
j_call: TRBJ2-7
v_call: TRBV5-5
cdr3_aa: CASSLLGGRRDSYEQYF
cdr3_nt: TGTGCCAGCAGCTTGCTGGGTGGGCGGCGCGACTCCTACGAGCAGTACTTC

clone_size: many
d_call: TRBD1
j_call: TRBJ2-5
v_call: TRBV5-6
cdr3_aa: CASSPDRGGETQYF
cdr3_nt: TGTGCCAGCAGCCCGGACAGGGGCGGGGAGACCCAGTACTTC